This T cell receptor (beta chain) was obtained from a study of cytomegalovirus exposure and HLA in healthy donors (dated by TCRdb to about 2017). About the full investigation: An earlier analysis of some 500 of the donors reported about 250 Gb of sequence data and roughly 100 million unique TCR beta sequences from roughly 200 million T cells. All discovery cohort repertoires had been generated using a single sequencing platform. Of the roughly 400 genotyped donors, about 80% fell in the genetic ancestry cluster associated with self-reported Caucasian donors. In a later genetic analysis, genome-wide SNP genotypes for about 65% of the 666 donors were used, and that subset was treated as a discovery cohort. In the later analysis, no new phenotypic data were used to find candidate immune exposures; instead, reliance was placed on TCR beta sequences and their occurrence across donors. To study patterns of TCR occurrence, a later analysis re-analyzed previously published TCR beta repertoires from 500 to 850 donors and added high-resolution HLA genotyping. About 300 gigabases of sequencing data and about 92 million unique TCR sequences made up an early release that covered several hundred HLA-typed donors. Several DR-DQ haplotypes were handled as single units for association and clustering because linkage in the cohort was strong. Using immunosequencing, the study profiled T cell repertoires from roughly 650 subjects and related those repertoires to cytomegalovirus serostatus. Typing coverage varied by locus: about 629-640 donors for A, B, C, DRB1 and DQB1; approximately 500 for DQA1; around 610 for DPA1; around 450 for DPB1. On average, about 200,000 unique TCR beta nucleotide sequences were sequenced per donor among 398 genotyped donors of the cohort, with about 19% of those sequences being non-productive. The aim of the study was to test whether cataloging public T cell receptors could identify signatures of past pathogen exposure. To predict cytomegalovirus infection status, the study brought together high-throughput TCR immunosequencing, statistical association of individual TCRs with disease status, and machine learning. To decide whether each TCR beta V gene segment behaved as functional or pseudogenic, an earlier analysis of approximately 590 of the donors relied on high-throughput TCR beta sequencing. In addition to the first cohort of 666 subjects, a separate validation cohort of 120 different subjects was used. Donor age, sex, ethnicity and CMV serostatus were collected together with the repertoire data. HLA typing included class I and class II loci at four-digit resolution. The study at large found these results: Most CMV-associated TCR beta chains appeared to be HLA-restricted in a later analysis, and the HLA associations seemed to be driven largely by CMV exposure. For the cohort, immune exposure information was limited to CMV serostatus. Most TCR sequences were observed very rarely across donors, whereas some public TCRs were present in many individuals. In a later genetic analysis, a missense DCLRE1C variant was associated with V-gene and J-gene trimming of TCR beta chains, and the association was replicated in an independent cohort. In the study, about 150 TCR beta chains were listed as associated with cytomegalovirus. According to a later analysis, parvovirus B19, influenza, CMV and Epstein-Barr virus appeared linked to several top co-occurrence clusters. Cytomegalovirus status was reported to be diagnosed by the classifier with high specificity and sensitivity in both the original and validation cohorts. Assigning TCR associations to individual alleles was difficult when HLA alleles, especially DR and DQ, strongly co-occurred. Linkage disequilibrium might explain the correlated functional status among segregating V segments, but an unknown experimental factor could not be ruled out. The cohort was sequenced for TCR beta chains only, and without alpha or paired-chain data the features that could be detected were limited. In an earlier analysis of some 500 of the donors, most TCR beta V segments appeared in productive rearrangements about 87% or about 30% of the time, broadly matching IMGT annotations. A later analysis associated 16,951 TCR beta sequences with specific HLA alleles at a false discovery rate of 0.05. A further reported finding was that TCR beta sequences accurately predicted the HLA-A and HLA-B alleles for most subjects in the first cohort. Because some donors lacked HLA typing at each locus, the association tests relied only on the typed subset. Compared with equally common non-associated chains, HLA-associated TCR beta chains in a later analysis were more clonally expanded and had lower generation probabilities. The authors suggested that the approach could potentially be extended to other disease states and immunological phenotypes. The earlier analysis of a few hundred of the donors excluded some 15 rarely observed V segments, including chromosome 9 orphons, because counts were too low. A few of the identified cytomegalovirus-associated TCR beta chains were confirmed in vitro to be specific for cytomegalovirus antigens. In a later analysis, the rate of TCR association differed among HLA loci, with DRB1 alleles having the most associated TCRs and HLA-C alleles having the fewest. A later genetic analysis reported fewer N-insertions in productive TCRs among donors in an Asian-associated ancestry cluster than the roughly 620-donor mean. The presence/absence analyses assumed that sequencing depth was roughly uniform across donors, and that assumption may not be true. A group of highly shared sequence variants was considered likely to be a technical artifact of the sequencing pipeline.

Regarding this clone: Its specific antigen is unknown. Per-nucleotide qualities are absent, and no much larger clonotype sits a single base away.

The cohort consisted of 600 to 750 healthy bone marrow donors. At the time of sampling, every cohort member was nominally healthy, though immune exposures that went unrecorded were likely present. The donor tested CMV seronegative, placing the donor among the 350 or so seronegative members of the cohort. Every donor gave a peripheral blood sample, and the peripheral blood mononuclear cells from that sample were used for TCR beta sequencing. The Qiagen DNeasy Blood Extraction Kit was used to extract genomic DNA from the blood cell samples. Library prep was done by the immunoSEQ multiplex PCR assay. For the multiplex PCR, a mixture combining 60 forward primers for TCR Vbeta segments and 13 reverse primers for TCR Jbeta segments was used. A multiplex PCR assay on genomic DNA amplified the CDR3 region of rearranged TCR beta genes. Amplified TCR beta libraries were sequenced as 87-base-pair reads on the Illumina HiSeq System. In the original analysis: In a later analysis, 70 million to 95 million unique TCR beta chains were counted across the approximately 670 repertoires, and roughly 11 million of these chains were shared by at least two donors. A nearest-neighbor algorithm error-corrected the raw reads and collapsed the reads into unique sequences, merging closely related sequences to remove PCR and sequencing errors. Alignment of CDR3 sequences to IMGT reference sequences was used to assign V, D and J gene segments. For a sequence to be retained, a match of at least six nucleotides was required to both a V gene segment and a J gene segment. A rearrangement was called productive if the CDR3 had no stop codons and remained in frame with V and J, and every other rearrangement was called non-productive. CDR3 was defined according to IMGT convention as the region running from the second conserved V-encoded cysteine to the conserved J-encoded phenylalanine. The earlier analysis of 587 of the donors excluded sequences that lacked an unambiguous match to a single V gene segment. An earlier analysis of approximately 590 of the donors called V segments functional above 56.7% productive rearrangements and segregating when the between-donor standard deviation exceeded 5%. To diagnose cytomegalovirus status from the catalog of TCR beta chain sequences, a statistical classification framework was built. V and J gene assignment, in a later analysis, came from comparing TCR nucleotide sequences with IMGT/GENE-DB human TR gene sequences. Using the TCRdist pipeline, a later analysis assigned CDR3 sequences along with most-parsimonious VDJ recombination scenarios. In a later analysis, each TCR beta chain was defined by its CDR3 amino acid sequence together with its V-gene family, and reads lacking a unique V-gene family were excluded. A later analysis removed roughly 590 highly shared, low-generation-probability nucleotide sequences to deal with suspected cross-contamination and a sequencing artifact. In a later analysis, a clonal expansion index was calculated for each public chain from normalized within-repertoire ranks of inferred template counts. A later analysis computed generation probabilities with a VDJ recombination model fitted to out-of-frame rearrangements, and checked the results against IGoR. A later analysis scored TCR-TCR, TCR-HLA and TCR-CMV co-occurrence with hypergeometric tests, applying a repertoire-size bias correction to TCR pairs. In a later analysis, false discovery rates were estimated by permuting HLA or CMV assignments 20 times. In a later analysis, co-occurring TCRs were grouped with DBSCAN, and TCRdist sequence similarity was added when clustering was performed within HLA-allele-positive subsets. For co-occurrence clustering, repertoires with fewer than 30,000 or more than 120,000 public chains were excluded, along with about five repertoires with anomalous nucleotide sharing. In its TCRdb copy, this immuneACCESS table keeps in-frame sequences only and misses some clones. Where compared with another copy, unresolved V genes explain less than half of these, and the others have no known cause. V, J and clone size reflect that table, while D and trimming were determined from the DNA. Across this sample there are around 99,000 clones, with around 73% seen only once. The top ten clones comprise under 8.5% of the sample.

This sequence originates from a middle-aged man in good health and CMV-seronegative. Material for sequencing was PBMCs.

The encoded CDR3 is CASSTRASGQETQYF. In nucleotides, the sequence is TGTGCCAGCAGCACCCGTGCTAGCGGACAAGAGACCCAGTACTTC. The chain was built from TRBV7-2 and TRBJ2-5, with 7 junctional bases fitting TRBD2. Its CDR3 holds 15 amino acids, cysteine through phenylalanine. Here the CDR3 DNA is all that survives: 45 bases in frame from base 1. The V end gives up 5 bases and the J end 2 bases, leaving 8 bases in the junction not matched to a gene. The germline V gene gives CDR1 as SGHTA and CDR2 as FQGNSA.